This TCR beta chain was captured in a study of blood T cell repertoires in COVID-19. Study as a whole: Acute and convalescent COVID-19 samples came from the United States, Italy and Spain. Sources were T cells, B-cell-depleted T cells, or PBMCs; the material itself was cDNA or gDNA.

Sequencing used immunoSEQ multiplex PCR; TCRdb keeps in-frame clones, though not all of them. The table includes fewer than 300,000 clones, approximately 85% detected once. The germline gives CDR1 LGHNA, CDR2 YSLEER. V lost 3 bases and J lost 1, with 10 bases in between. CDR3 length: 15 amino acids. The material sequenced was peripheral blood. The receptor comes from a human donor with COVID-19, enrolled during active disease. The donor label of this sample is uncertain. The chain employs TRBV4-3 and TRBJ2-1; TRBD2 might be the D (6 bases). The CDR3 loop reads CASSQLAASYNEQFF. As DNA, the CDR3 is TGCGCCAGCAGCCAGTTAGCGGCTTCCTACAATGAGCAGTTCTTC.